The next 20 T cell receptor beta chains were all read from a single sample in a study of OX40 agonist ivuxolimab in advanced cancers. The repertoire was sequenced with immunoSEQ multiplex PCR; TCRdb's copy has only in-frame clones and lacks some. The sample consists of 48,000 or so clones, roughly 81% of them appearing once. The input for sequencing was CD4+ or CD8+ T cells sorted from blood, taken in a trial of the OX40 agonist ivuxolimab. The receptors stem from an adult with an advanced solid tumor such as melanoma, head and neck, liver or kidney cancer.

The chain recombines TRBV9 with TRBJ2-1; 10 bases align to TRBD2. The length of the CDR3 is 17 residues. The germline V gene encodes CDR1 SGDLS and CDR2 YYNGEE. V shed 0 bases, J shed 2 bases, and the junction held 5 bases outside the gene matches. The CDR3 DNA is TGTGCCAGCAGCGTAGAAGGACTAGCGGAGACCTACAATGAGCAGTTCTTC. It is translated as CASSVEGLAETYNEQFF. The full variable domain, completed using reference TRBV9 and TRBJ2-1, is DSGVTQTPKHLITATGQRVTLRCSPRSGDLSVYWYQQSLDQGLQFLIQYYNGEERAKGNILERFSAQQFPDLHSELNLSSLELGDSALYFCASSVEGLAETYNEQFFGPGTRLTVL.

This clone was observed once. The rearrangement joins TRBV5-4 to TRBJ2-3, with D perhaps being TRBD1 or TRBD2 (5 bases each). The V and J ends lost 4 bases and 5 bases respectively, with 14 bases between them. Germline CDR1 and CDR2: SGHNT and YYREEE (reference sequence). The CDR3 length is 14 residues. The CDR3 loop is CASSPHRDGDTQYF. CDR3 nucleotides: TGTGCCAGCAGCCCCCACCGGGACGGAGATACGCAGTATTTT.

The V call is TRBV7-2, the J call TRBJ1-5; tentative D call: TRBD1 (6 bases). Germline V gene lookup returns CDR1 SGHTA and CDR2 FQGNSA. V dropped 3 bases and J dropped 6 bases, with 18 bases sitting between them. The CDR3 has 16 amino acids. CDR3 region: CASSFGRTVDGQPQHF. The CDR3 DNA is TGTGCCAGCAGCTTCGGGAGGACAGTCGACGGTCAGCCCCAGCATTTT.

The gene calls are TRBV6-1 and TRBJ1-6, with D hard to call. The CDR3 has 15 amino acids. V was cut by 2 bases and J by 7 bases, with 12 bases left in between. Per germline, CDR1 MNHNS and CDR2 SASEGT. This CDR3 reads CASSELSGANSPLHF. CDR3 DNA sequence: TGTGCCAGCAGTGAACTTAGCGGAGCAAATTCACCCCTCCACTTT.

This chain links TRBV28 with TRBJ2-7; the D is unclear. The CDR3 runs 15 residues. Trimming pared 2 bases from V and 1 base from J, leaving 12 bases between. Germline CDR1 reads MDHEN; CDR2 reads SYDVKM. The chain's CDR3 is CASSLNLGPSYEQYF. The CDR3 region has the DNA TGTGCCAGCAGTTTAAACCTAGGCCCGTCCTACGAGCAGTACTTC. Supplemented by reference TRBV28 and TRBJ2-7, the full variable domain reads DVKVTQSSRYLVKRTGEKVFLECVQDMDHENMFWYRQDPGLGLRLIYFSYDVKMKEKGDIPEGYSVSREKKERFSLILESASTNQTSMYLCASSLNLGPSYEQYFGPGTRLTVT.

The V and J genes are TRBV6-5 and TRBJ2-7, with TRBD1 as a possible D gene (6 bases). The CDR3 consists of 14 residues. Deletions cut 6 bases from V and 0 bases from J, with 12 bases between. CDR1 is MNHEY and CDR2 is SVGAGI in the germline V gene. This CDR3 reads CASSLDRYSYEQYF. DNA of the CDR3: TGTGCCAGCAGCCTGGACAGATACTCCTACGAGCAGTACTTC.

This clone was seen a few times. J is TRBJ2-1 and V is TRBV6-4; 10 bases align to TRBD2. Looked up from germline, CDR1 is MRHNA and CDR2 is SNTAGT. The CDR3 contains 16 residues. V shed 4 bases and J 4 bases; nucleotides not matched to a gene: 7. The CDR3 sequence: CASSASGSMGYNEQFF. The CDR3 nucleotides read TGTGCCAGCAGTGCTAGCGGGAGTATGGGTTACAATGAGCAGTTCTTC.

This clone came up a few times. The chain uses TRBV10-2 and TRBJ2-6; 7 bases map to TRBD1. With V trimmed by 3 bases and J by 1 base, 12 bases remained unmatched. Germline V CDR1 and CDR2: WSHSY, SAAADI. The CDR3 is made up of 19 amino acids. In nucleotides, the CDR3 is TGCGCCAGCAGTGAAACGAGGGGGCTAGGAGTGTCTGGGGCCAACGTCCTGACTTTC. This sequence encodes CASSETRGLGVSGANVLTF.

In DNA, the CDR3 is TGCGCCAGCAGCCGCTACAGGGGACCTTACGAGCAGTACTTC. Protein product: CASSRYRGPYEQYF. The chain has TRBV4-3 and TRBJ2-7, with 7 nucleotides matching TRBD1. The V and J ends lost 4 bases and 4 bases, in that order; junction bases with no gene match: 7. The CDR3 consists of 14 residues. CDR1 is LGHNA and CDR2 is YSLEER in the germline V gene.

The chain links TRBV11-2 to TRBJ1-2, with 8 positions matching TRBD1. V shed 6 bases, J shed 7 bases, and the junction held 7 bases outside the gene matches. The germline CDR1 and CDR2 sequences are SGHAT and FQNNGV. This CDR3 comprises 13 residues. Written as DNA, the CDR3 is TGTGCCAGCAGTTCAACAGGGGGTGGTGGCTACACCTTC. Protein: CASSSTGGGGYTF.

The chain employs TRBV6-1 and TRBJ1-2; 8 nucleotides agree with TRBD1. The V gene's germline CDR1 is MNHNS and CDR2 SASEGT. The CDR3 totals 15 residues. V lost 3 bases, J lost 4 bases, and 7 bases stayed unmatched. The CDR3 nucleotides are TGTGCCAGCAGTGACCTACAGGGGGTAATCTATGGCTACACCTTC. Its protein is CASSDLQGVIYGYTF.

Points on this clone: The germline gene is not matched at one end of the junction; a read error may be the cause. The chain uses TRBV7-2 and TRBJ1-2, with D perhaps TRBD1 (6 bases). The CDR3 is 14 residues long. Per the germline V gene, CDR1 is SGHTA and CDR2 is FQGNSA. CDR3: CASSLGTGGITCVF. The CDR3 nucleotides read TGTGCCAGCAGCTTAGGGACCGGGGGCATAACATGTGTCTTC.

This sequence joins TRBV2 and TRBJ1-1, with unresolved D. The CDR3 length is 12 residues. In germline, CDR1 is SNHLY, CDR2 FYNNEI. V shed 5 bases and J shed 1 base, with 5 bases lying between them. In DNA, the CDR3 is TGTGCCAGCAGTCAGGCGAACACTGAAGCTTTCTTT. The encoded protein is CASSQANTEAFF. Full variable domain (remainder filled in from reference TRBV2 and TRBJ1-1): EPEVTQTPSHQVTQMGQEVILRCVPISNHLYFYWYRQILGQKVEFLVSFYNNEISEKSEIFDDQFSVERPDGSNFTLKIRSTKLEDSAMYFCASSQANTEAFFGQGTRLTVV.

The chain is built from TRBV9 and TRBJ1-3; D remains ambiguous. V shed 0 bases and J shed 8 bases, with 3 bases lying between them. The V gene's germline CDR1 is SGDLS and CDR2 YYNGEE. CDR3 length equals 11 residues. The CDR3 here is CASSVEDTIYF. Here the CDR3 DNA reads TGTGCCAGCAGCGTAGAGGACACCATATATTTT.

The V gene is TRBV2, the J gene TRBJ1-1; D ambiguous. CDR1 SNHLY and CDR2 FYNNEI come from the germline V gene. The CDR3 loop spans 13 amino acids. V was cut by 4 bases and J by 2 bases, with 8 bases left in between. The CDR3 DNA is TGTGCCAGCAGTGTAGAAACCAACACTGAAGCTTTCTTT. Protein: CASSVETNTEAFF.

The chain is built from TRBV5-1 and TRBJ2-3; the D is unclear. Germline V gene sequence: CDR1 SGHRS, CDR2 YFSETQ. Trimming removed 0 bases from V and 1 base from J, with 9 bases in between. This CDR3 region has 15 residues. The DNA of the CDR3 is TGCGCCAGCAGCTTGGAAGGTTCTCGCACAGATACGCAGTATTTT. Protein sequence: CASSLEGSRTDTQYF.

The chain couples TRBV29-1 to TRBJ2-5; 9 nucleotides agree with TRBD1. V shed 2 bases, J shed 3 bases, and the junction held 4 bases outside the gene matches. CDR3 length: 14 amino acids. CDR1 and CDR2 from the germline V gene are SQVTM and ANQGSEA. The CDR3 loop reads CSVETGGREETQYF. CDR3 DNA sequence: TGCAGCGTTGAAACAGGGGGCCGAGAAGAGACCCAGTACTTC.

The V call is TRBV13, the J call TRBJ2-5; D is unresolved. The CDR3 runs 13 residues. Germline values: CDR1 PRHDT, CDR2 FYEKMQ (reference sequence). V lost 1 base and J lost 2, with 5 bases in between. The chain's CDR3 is CASSLEIQETQYF. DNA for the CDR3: TGTGCCAGCAGCTTAGAGATTCAAGAGACCCAGTACTTC.

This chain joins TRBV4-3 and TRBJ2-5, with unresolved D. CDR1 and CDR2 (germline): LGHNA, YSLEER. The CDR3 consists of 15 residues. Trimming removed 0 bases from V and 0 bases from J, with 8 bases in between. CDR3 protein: CASSQEVGYQETQYF. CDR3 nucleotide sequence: TGCGCCAGCAGCCAAGAAGTCGGGTACCAAGAGACCCAGTACTTC.

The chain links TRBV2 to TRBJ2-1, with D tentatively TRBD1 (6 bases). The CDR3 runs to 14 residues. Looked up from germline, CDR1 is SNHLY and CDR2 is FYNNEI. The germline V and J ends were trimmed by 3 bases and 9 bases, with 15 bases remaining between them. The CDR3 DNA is TGTGCCAGCAGTGAGGTTAGGGGGTTCGGTGAGCAGTTCTTC. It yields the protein CASSEVRGFGEQFF.